Described below is a single T cell receptor beta chain sequence and its context. The data were taken from a study of blood T cell repertoires in COVID-19. Study context: Sites across the United States, Italy and Spain contributed samples from acute and convalescent COVID-19.

A Seattle source enrolled patients during active infection and followed them longitudinally. In the original processing: Amplification of reference gene primers was used by the study to estimate nucleated cell counts. Profiled with immunoSEQ multiplex PCR; TCRdb holds only in-frame clones, not every one. That table furnishes V, J and clone size, whereas the DNA furnished D and trimming. The sample has hundreds of thousands of clones; nearly 85% are singletons. V was trimmed by 5 bases and J by 3 bases, leaving 8 bases between them. This CDR3 contains 13 residues. The receptor comes from a woman in her twenties or thirties with COVID-19, enrolled during active disease. The rearrangement links TRBV12-3 or TRBV12-4 to TRBJ1-5; D call uncertain. Sequencing used peripheral blood. The CDR3 reads CASSAGINQPQHF. The CDR3 DNA is TGTGCCAGCAGTGCCGGGATCAATCAGCCCCAGCATTTT.